The clone carrying this TCR beta chain occurred many times. Its target is not known. The data were obtained in a study of identical twins. Whole-study results and caveats: Sharing of beta out-of-frame sequences by twins showed a weaker excess.

Via MiXCR, TCRdb re-called the 5' RACE reads, giving one row per CDR3 protein. The table includes 600,000 to 850,000 distinct CDR3 sequences, 15% to 20% detected once. Trimming pared 2 bases from V and 2 bases from J, leaving 16 bases between. This CDR3 is 16 amino acids long. The same data also went into a second study, on T cells expressing NK-cell markers. That paper adds: The CD3+CD56-NKG2C+ fraction of a few donors was likewise dominated by these clonotypes.

The chain uses TRBV12-3 or TRBV12-4 and TRBJ2-7, with a possible D match to TRBD2 (6 bases). Sequencing was performed on PBMCs. This clonotype was sampled from a woman younger than 30 in good health. CDR3 DNA: TGTGCCAGCAGTTTAATCGCCGGGGGAGATACCTACGAGCAGTACTTC. This translates into CASSLIAGGDTYEQYF.